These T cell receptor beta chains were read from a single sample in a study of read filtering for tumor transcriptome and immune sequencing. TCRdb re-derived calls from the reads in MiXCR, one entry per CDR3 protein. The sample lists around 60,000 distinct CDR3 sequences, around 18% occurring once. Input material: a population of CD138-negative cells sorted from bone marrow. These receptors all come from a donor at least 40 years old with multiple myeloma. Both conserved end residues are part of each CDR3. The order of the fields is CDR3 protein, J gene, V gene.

CASQGNTGELFF | TRBJ2-2 | TRBV10-1
CSASTGTGASGRQPQHF | TRBJ1-5 | TRBV20-1
CASSSLRDSLGEQYF | TRBJ2-7 | TRBV13
CASSPRIRREQFF | TRBJ2-1 | TRBV11-2
CASSFRDSNTGELFF | TRBJ2-2 | TRBV7-8
CASRGYNEQFF | TRBJ2-1 | TRBV28
CATSGPGLPTRGDTQYF | TRBJ2-3 | TRBV15
CAISLGPSGEYNEQFF | TRBJ2-1 | TRBV10-3
CAISETRSYEQYF | TRBJ2-7 | TRBV10-3
CASRSREVSTDTQYF | TRBJ2-3 | TRBV12-3/TRBV12-4
CSATGTVYGYTF | TRBJ1-2 | TRBV20-1
CANFRQSKYF | TRBJ2-7 | TRBV6-6
CSARGTSGVPSGSLDTQYF | TRBJ2-3 | TRBV20-1
CASNNPGQFF | TRBJ2-1 | TRBV2
CASSLKPRRTGGNTGELFF | TRBJ2-2 | TRBV7-3
CASSLIGALKSIQYF | TRBJ2-4 | TRBV27
CASSPLVGREDNEQYF | TRBJ2-7 | TRBV28
CSATGTGRSEQFF | TRBJ2-1 | TRBV20-1
CASSPTFREKLFF | TRBJ1-4 | TRBV12-3/TRBV12-4
CSARDSGQAFF | TRBJ1-1 | TRBV20-1
CASSLGVLNTEAFF | TRBJ1-1 | TRBV7-9
CASSPGQGADTQYF | TRBJ2-3 | TRBV5-6
CSVGSPFGNTGELFF | TRBJ2-2 | TRBV29-1
CSARGGTGPTNEKLFF | TRBJ1-4 | TRBV20-1
CASSQDASGDELF | TRBJ2-1 | TRBV14
CASSRPLAPTSNQPQHF | TRBJ1-5 | TRBV16
CASSQDPGAGRSSYNEQFF | TRBJ2-1 | TRBV4-2
CAINVRGVTDTQYF | TRBJ2-3 | TRBV10-3
CASSEVGTNTGELFF | TRBJ2-2 | TRBV25-1
CSAVRTDQPQHF | TRBJ1-5 | TRBV20-1
CAISVAGPAYNEQFF | TRBJ2-1 | TRBV10-3
CASSSDTYYGYTF | TRBJ1-2 | TRBV12-3/TRBV12-4
CSATQGNQPQHF | TRBJ1-5 | TRBV20-1
CASGLTGQGAGNTEAFF | TRBJ1-1 | TRBV12-5
CASTSGRAPYNEQFF | TRBJ2-1 | TRBV19
CASSVGENTGELFF | TRBJ2-2 | TRBV9
CASSLVMGQVNTEAFF | TRBJ1-1 | TRBV11-2
CAISSEGRGEQFF | TRBJ2-1 | TRBV5-1
CASSLTGSETEAFF | TRBJ1-1 | TRBV6-5
CASSIGGARETQYF | TRBJ2-5 | TRBV7-6
CASSPPLGGELFF | TRBJ2-2 | TRBV7-7
CASSSSGEKTGELFF | TRBJ2-2 | TRBV5-1
CASSQGQGASETQYF | TRBJ2-5 | TRBV3-2
CASSPRSGQEEAQYF | TRBJ2-5 | TRBV18
CASSPMGGEQFF | TRBJ2-1 | TRBV7-3
CASSISTGGLGNQPQHF | TRBJ1-5 | TRBV19
CASSAGTGIYEQYF | TRBJ2-7 | TRBV11-1
CASSSGASVNEQFF | TRBJ2-1 | TRBV6-5
CASSPPRQGQGTEQYF | TRBJ2-7 | TRBV5-1
CSARVFADTQYF | TRBJ2-3 | TRBV20-1
CASSLRERGSADTQYF | TRBJ2-3 | TRBV11-2
CASSQAPGEDYGYTF | TRBJ1-2 | TRBV3-1